This is a list of T cell receptor beta chains from one sample in a study of CD8 T cells in Susac syndrome. MiXCR was run by TCRdb on the immunoSEQ multiplex PCR reads, yielding one entry per CDR3 protein. The table shows about 160,000 distinct CDR3 sequences, with just over 90% occurring only once. The sample comprised CD4+ T cells from PBMCs. The origin of the receptors is a human donor in good health. The CDR3 runs from the conserved cysteine through the conserved F or W. The order of the fields is D gene, clone size, V gene, CDR3 length, J gene, CDR3 protein, CDR3 DNA. D genes are given only for firm matches. Only part of the rows carry a size: once, few, many, or a class if the clone is expanded.

>NA|NA|TRBV18|13|TRBJ2-5
CASSPRGQETQYF
TGTGCCAGCTCACCACGGGGCCAAGAGACCCAGTACTTC
>NA|NA|TRBV5-1|13|TRBJ2-5
CASSPDGAETQYF
TGCGCCAGCAGCCCCGACGGGGCGGAGACCCAGTACTTC
>TRBD2|NA|TRBV7-2|14|TRBJ2-7
CASSLSGGAYEQYF
TGTGCCAGCAGCTTAAGCGGGGGAGCCTACGAGCAGTACTTC
>NA|NA|TRBV6-5|13|TRBJ2-5
CASNREGQETQYF
TGTGCCAGCAACAGGGAGGGTCAAGAGACCCAGTACTTC
>NA|NA|TRBV20-1|13|TRBJ1-1
CRATREINTEAFF
TGCAGAGCGACGAGGGAAATAAACACTGAAGCTTTCTTT
>TRBD2|once|TRBV15|19|TRBJ2-1
CATSRELAAQLSSYNEQFF
TGTGCCACCAGCAGAGAACTAGCGGCTCAATTATCCTCCTACAATGAGCAGTTCTTC
>NA|NA|TRBV6-5|15|TRBJ1-1
CASSYSETVNTEAFF
TGTGCCAGCAGTTACTCGGAGACGGTGAACACTGAAGCTTTCTTT
>NA|NA|TRBV6-6|12|TRBJ1-6
CASKGGSSPLHF
TGTGCCAGCAAGGGGGGCTCGTCACCCCTCCACTTT
>NA|NA|TRBV7-6|14|TRBJ2-3
CASSPRAVTDTQYF
TGTGCCAGCAGCCCGCGCGCTGTCACAGATACGCAGTATTTT
>NA|few|TRBV29-1|12|TRBJ2-7
CSVDDGSYEQYF
TGCAGCGTTGATGACGGCTCCTACGAGCAGTACTTC
>NA|NA|TRBV3-1|12|TRBJ2-5
CASSQVSETQYF
TGTGCCAGCAGCCAAGTATCAGAGACCCAGTACTTC
>TRBD1|NA|TRBV3-1|13|TRBJ2-1
CASSLQGAGEQFF
TGTGCCAGCAGCCTGCAGGGGGCGGGTGAGCAGTTCTTC
>TRBD2|NA|TRBV15|16|TRBJ2-5
CATSTASGGFGETQYF
TGTGCCACCAGCACCGCTAGCGGGGGCTTTGGAGAGACCCAGTACTTC
>NA|NA|TRBV7-9|18|TRBJ2-6
CASSLLPRMNSGANVLTF
TGTGCCAGCAGCTTATTACCACGAATGAACTCTGGGGCCAACGTCCTGACTTTC